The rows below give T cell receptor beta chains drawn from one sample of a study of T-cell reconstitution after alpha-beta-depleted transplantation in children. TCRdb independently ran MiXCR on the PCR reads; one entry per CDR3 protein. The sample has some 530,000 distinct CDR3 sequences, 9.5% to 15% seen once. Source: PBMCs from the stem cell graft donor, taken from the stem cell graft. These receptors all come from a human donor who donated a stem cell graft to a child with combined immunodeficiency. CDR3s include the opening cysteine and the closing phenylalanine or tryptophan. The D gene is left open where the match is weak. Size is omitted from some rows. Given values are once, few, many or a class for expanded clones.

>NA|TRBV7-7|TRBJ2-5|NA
TGTGCCATTTCCCGGGCGCCGCAAGAGACCCAGTACTTC
CAISRAPQETQYF
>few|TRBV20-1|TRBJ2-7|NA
TGCAGTGCGCGGACGGACTTGGAGCAGTACTTC
CSARTDLEQYF
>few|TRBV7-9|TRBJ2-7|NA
TGTGCCAGCAGCTTACCGGTAGGGGACTACGAGCAGTACTTC
CASSLPVGDYEQYF
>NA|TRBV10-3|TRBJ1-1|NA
TGTACCATCTCCTTTCCGACCTTTGAAGCTTTCTTT
CTISFPTFEAFF
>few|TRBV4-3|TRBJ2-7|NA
TGCGCCAGCAGCCAAACCGGAAAGGGGCCGAGCGAGCAGTACTTC
CASSQTGKGPSEQYF
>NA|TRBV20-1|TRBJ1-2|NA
TGCAGTGCCCCCAGCCCCGCGAGTTTTGGCTACACCTTC
CSAPSPASFGYTF
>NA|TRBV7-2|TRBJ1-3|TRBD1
TGTGCCAGCAGCTTCAGGGGGCAAGGAAACACCATATATTTT
CASSFRGQGNTIYF
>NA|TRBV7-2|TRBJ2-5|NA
TGTGCCAGCAGCTACACGCCTGGGACCCAGTACTTC
CASSYTPGTQYF
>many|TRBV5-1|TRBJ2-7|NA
TGCGCCAGCAGCTTTCGCGTGAGGAGGGGAGTTGAGTACTACGAGCAGTACTTC
CASSFRVRRGVEYYEQYF
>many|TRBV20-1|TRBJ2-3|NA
TGCAGTGCTAGCCTCTTGAGACTAGCAACGGACAGAAAACTCACAGATACGCAGTATTTT
CSASLLRLATDRKLTDTQYF
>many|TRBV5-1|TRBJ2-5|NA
TGCGCCAGCAGCTTGGCGGCCCGTCAAGAGACCCAGTACTTC
CASSLAARQETQYF
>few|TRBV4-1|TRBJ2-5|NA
TGCGCCAGCAGCCCCCTCCTGGTAGAGACCCAGTACTTC
CASSPLLVETQYF
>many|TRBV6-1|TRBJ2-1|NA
TGTGCCAGCAGTAAGCTAGCGCTCGACTCCTACAATGAGCAGTTCTTC
CASSKLALDSYNEQFF
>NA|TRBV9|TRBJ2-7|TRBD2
TGTGCCAGCAGCTTTCGACTAGCCCACGAGCAGTACTTC
CASSFRLAHEQYF
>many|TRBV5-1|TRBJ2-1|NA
TGCGCCAGCAGCTTCGGTGGGGGTGGGAGGACTGAGCAGTTCTTC
CASSFGGGGRTEQFF
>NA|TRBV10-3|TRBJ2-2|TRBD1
TGTGCCATCAGTGAGGAAACAGGGGCGAACACCGGGGAGCTGTTTTTT
CAISEETGANTGELFF
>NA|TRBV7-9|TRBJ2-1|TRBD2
TGTGCCAGCAGCTTACAGCGGGGAGCCTACAATGAGCAGTTCTTC
CASSLQRGAYNEQFF
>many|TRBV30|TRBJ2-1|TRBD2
TGTGCCTGGGGGACTAGCGGGAGTCCCGGGAGGAATGAGCAGTTCTTC
CAWGTSGSPGRNEQFF
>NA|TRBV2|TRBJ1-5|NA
TGTGCCAGCAGTGAACTCGGGGGGACAAACCATCAGCCCCAGCATTTT
CASSELGGTNHQPQHF
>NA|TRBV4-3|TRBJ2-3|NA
TGCGCCAGCAGCCAAGAATCCACGCCAGATACGCAGTATTTT
CASSQESTPDTQYF